Following are 27 T cell receptor beta chains from one sample sequenced in a study of memory B cells and T cells in multiple sclerosis. Data came from immunoSEQ multiplex PCR; TCRdb stores just in-frame clones and leaves some out. This sample has roughly 14,000 clones, with approximately 70% found just once. The sample taken for sequencing was memory (CD45RO+) CD4+ T cells from blood. These receptors all come from a human donor with multiple sclerosis.

The chain links TRBV30 to TRBJ2-7, with D perhaps TRBD1 (6 bases). CDR3 size: 13 residues. V was clipped by 8 bases and J by 2 bases, with 16 bases between them. Germline V gene data show CDR1 as GTSNPN and CDR2 as SVGIG (reference sequence). The DNA of the CDR3 is TGTGCCGGAAGAACAGGGTTGGCCTACGAGCAGTACTTC. Translation: CAGRTGLAYEQYF.

A few counts support this clone. The J gene is TRBJ2-6, the V gene TRBV5-6; D is perhaps TRBD1 (5 bases). The CDR3 is 15 amino acids. The V and J ends lost 0 bases and 3 bases respectively, with 7 bases between them. The germline CDR1 and CDR2 sequences are SGHDT and YYEEEE. CDR3 in amino acids: CASSLAGFGANVLTF. CDR3 sequence (DNA): TGTGCCAGCAGCTTGGCAGGGTTTGGGGCCAACGTCCTGACTTTC.

V is TRBV6-6 and J is TRBJ2-7, with TRBD1 matching 7 bases. V gave up 6 bases and J gave up 2 bases; unmatched junction bases: 10. The CDR3 spans 15 residues. CDR1 and CDR2 from the germline V gene are MNHNY and SVGAGI (reference sequence). The CDR3 sequence is CASSRTLDRAYEQYF. The CDR3 DNA is TGTGCCAGCAGCCGAACCCTTGACAGGGCCTACGAGCAGTACTTC.

This chain joins TRBV5-1 and TRBJ2-7, with 7 bases fitting TRBD2. Germline trimming cut 3 bases from V and 3 bases from J; bases unmatched to any gene: 18. Germline V gene data show CDR1 as SGHRS and CDR2 as YFSETQ. The CDR3 is 18 residues long. The CDR3 spells CASSSPGTTYRSYYEQYF. CDR3 in DNA: TGCGCCAGCAGCTCGCCCGGGACTACTTACAGATCCTACTACGAGCAGTACTTC.

The DNA for the CDR3 is TGTGCCAGCAGTCCCAGGCATGGCTACACCTTC. Amino acid sequence: CASSPRHGYTF. The chain uses TRBV2 and TRBJ1-2; D unresolved. The germline gives CDR1 SNHLY, CDR2 FYNNEI. This CDR3 region has 11 residues. The germline V and J ends were trimmed by 5 bases and 6 bases, with 7 bases remaining between them.

The chain couples TRBV6-5 to TRBJ1-5, with D possibly matching TRBD1 (5 bases). The CDR3 totals 13 residues. Between the trimmed V and J ends, which lost 11 bases and 10 bases, there was a span of 21 bases. The germline V gene has CDR1 MNHEY and CDR2 SVGAGI. The chain's CDR3 is CACDSAKDLPQHF. The CDR3 DNA follows: TGTGCCTGCGACAGTGCCAAAGATTTACCCCAGCATTTT.

This clone was seen a few times. The chain is built from TRBV6-1 and TRBJ2-3, with a weak D call TRBD2 (5 bases). This CDR3 comprises 13 residues. Germline assignment: CDR1 MNHNS and CDR2 SASEGT. Trimming shortened V by 6 bases and J by 2 bases, and 9 bases separated the two germline ends. CDR3 sequence reads: CASRRAYTDTQYF. Written as DNA, the CDR3 is TGTGCCAGCAGGAGGGCCTACACAGATACGCAGTATTTT.

The chain recombines TRBV28 with TRBJ1-2, with 8 bases identical to TRBD1. V lost 4 bases and J lost 4; bases outside the gene matches: 2. The CDR3 extends over 13 amino acids. From germline, CDR1 is MDHEN and CDR2 SYDVKM. CDR3 sequence (DNA): TGTGCCAGCAGTTCGACAGGGGTCTATGGCTACACCTTC. This translates into CASSSTGVYGYTF.

The chain recombines TRBV30 with TRBJ2-7; D perhaps matches TRBD1 (5 bases). Per germline, CDR1 GTSNPN and CDR2 SVGIG (reference sequence). The CDR3 runs 17 residues. V shed 0 bases and J shed 5 bases, with 23 bases lying between them. The DNA for the CDR3 is TGTGCCTGGAGTGTTTCAGTGGGTCTGAGACAGTCTAACGAGCAGTACTTC. Protein product: CAWSVSVGLRQSNEQYF.

The chain is built from TRBV10-2 and TRBJ2-7; the match to TRBD1 covers 9 bases. Germline trimming cut 2 bases from V and 5 bases from J; bases unmatched to any gene: 4. The V gene's germline CDR1 is WSHSY and CDR2 SAAADI. The CDR3 runs to 14 residues. The CDR3 nucleotides read TGCGCCAGCAGTGAGGCCGGGACAGGGAACGAGCAGTACTTC. Translated: CASSEAGTGNEQYF.

This chain joins TRBV7-2 and TRBJ1-4, with TRBD1 matching over 7 bases. CDR1 and CDR2 (germline): SGHTA, FQGNSA. The V and J ends lost 4 bases and 7 bases, in that order; junction bases with no gene match: 6. The CDR3 contains 14 residues. The CDR3 bases are TGTGCCAGCAGCTCGACAGGGTGGGGTGAAAAACTGTTTTTT. Amino acid sequence: CASSSTGWGEKLFF.

This clone was recorded once. The CDR3 DNA follows: TGTGCCAGCAGTTCATCCCTCACAGGGTTAGGGGCCAACGTCCTGACTTTC. It translates to CASSSSLTGLGANVLTF. V gene TRBV28 combines with J gene TRBJ2-6; D perhaps matches TRBD1 (6 bases). V lost 4 bases to trimming and J lost 4 bases, with 17 bases between them. The CDR3 covers 17 residues. Germline V gene lookup returns CDR1 MDHEN and CDR2 SYDVKM.

This chain's CDR3 is CASSPPQGLSGNTIYF. CDR3 DNA: TGTGCCAGCAGCCCGCCCCAGGGCCTTTCTGGAAACACCATATATTTT. The chain combines TRBV7-9 with TRBJ1-3; TRBD1 is a possible D gene (5 bases). V was trimmed by 5 bases and J by 1 base, leaving 15 bases between them. Germline V gene data show CDR1 as SEHNR and CDR2 as FQNEAQ (reference sequence). The CDR3 contains 16 residues.

The rearrangement joins TRBV7-2 to TRBJ2-1, with 13 bases identical to TRBD2. CDR1 and CDR2 (germline): SGHTA, FQGNSA. The CDR3 loop spans 19 amino acids. The V segment lost 1 base and the J segment 7 bases; nucleotides outside the gene matches: 13. The CDR3 region is CASSLVGGLAGRPRNEQFF. The CDR3 nucleotides are TGTGCCAGCAGCTTAGTGGGGGGACTAGCGGGGCGACCTCGGAATGAGCAGTTCTTC.

The J gene is TRBJ2-7, the V gene TRBV9; TRBD1 might be the D (5 bases). Germline V gene data show CDR1 as SGDLS and CDR2 as YYNGEE. V lost 4 bases and J 0 bases, leaving 20 bases between the germline ends. This CDR3 region has 17 residues. For the CDR3, the DNA is TGTGCCAGCAGCCATCTTCGACGGACACGCAGCTCCTACGAGCAGTACTTC. Its protein product is CASSHLRRTRSSYEQYF.

V gene TRBV5-6 combines with J gene TRBJ2-7, with D perhaps matching TRBD2 (5 bases). Trimming removed 4 bases at V and 6 bases at J, with 14 bases between. The CDR3 length is 13 residues. Germline CDR1 and CDR2: SGHDT and YYEEEE. DNA of the CDR3: TGTGCCAGCAGCCCCACCATGGGGAGCGAGCAGTACTTC. Translated, it gives CASSPTMGSEQYF.

This clone appeared a few times. V gene TRBV29-1 combines with J gene TRBJ2-5, with a weak D call TRBD2 (5 bases). The CDR3 consists of 12 residues. Germline V gene data show CDR1 as SQVTM and CDR2 as ANQGSEA. The ends were cut back, 4 bases at V and 2 bases at J, with 8 bases in the middle. The CDR3 loop is CSVAADQETQYF. The CDR3 region has the DNA TGCAGCGTTGCAGCGGATCAAGAGACCCAGTACTTC.

This chain's CDR3 is CASSPPSVLEQYF. The CDR3 coding sequence is TGTGCCAGCTCACCACCGTCCGTACTCGAGCAGTACTTC. This chain joins TRBV18 and TRBJ2-7, with D hard to call. In germline, CDR1 is KGHSH, CDR2 LQKENI. This CDR3 comprises 13 residues. The ends were cut back, 0 bases at V and 6 bases at J, with 9 bases in the middle.

This chain joins TRBV4-1 and TRBJ2-1; 12 nucleotides match TRBD2. The CDR3 covers 17 residues. J gave up 2 bases and V 3 bases, and 5 bases lay outside the gene matches. Germline CDR1 reads MGHRA; CDR2 reads YSYEKL. The CDR3 protein is CASSQLTSGRPYNEQFF. As DNA, the CDR3 is TGCGCCAGCAGCCAGCTGACTAGCGGGAGACCCTACAATGAGCAGTTCTTC.

This clone was seen a single time. The chain carries TRBV29-1 and TRBJ2-4; possible D gene TRBD1, 6 bases. The CDR3 has 13 amino acids. Trimming took off 3 bases at V and 7 bases at J, with 13 bases between the two ends. Germline-derived CDR1 and CDR2 are SQVTM and ANQGSEA. CDR3 DNA sequence: TGCAGCGTTGATACACAGGGTACGAACATTCAGTACTTC. Translation: CSVDTQGTNIQYF.

The chain recombines TRBV13 with TRBJ1-2; D remains unclear. Trimming left V 0 bases short and J 2 bases short, with 7 bases between. The germline V gene has CDR1 PRHDT and CDR2 FYEKMQ (reference sequence). The CDR3 is made up of 14 amino acids. Written as DNA, the CDR3 is TGTGCCAGCAGCTTAGGGAAGGAGAACTATGGCTACACCTTC. This gives the protein CASSLGKENYGYTF.

The chain couples TRBV30 to TRBJ2-7, with D tentatively TRBD1 (6 bases). The germline CDR1 and CDR2 sequences are GTSNPN and SVGIG (reference sequence). V shed 3 bases and J shed 3 bases, with 15 bases lying between them. The CDR3 extends over 14 amino acids. The CDR3 nucleotides read TGTGCCTGGAGCCTCCAGGGGAACCTCTACGAGCAGTACTTC. This codes for CAWSLQGNLYEQYF.

This clone has only one observation. In the same sample, other DNA sequences code for this CDR3. The V and J genes are TRBV29-1 and TRBJ1-3, with TRBD1 identical over 9 bases. This CDR3 has 14 amino acids. Trimming removed 4 bases from V and 1 base from J; junction bases left unmatched: 2. The germline V gene has CDR1 SQVTM and CDR2 ANQGSEA. For the CDR3, the DNA is TGCAGCGTTGGCGGGACAGGGTCTGGAAACACCATATATTTT. Protein: CSVGGTGSGNTIYF.

V and J are TRBV11-2 and TRBJ1-2; 7 nucleotides match TRBD1. The germline CDR1 and CDR2 sequences are SGHAT and FQNNGV. This CDR3 is built from 17 residues. The V gene end was trimmed by 1 base and the J gene end by 5 bases; junction bases not matched to a gene: 13. Here the CDR3 DNA reads TGTGCCAGCAGCTTAGGACAGGGATACGGGCTTGGTTATGGCTACACCTTC. Translated, it gives CASSLGQGYGLGYGYTF. The whole variable domain, filled in from reference TRBV11-2 and TRBJ1-2, reads EAGVAQSPRYKIIEKRQSVAFWCNPISGHATLYWYQQILGQGPKLLIQFQNNGVVDDSQLPKDRFSAERLKGVDSTLKIQPAKLEDSAVYLCASSLGQGYGLGYGYTFGSGTRLTVV.

The genes are TRBV5-1 and TRBJ2-7; TRBD1 matches at 9 bases. Germline CDR1 and CDR2: SGHRS and YFSETQ. The V segment lost 3 bases and the J segment 4 bases; nucleotides outside the gene matches: 5. The CDR3 spans 14 residues. The CDR3, as DNA: TGCGCCAGCAGCTGGGGACAGGGTGAATACGAGCAGTACTTC. Translated: CASSWGQGEYEQYF.

The gene calls are TRBV10-2 and TRBJ1-2, with 8 bases that match TRBD1. The V and J ends lost 4 bases and 5 bases, in that order; junction bases with no gene match: 6. Germline lookup yields CDR1 WSHSY and CDR2 SAAADI. The CDR3 contains 14 residues. CDR3 in amino acids: CASSADRGEYGYTF. The CDR3 nucleotides are TGCGCCAGCAGTGCAGACAGGGGAGAGTATGGCTACACCTTC.

The chain employs TRBV4-2 and TRBJ2-5; TRBD1 matches 8 bases. Germline CDR1 is LGHNA and CDR2 is YNFKEQ. The CDR3 contains 15 residues. The junction had 4 bases not matched to a gene; V was cut back by 0 bases and J by 4 bases. This CDR3 reads CASSQDSGGSETQYF. The CDR3 nucleotides are TGTGCCAGCAGCCAAGATTCAGGGGGCTCAGAGACCCAGTACTTC.